The rows below give T cell receptor beta chains drawn from one sample of a study of T cell changes during pregnancy in multiple sclerosis. Clones were sequenced by immunoSEQ multiplex PCR, and TCRdb holds only the in-frame ones, with some missing. Among about 40,000 clones, 85% to 95% were seen once, and the ten largest hold around 1.2%. The specimen was peripheral blood, collected before pregnancy. These receptors originate from a female donor with multiple sclerosis, enrolled in a pregnancy study. Each CDR3 is given with its conserved first and last residue. A D gene is named only where the DNA matches it firmly. Clone size, where shown, is once, few, many, or a class for clones that have expanded.

cdr3_aa cdr3_nt cdr3_length j_call clone_size v_call d_call
CASSQGLAGGPDTQYF TGTGCCAGCAGCCAAGGACTAGCGGGAGGGCCAGATACGCAGTATTTT 16 TRBJ2-3 NA TRBV4-2 TRBD2
CASSPRTTSGRADIDEQFF TGTGCCAGCAGTCCCCGGACTACTAGCGGGAGGGCCGATATAGATGAGCAGTTCTTC 19 TRBJ2-1 NA TRBV27 TRBD2
CASSVGTSGRAYEQYF TGTGCCAGCAGCGTTGGGACTAGCGGGAGGGCCTACGAGCAGTACTTC 16 TRBJ2-7 NA TRBV9 TRBD2
CASSLTGFDEQFF TGCGCCAGCAGCTTAACAGGGTTTGATGAGCAGTTCTTC 13 TRBJ2-1 NA TRBV5-1 NA
CASSVVGEGEQYF TGTGCCAGCAGCGTAGTCGGGGAGGGCGAGCAGTACTTC 13 TRBJ2-7 NA TRBV9 TRBD2
CASSNVPGTSGRAGNEQFF TGTGCCAGCAGCAATGTTCCCGGGACTAGCGGGAGGGCCGGCAATGAGCAGTTCTTC 19 TRBJ2-1 NA TRBV28 TRBD2
CASSELLETQYF TGCGCCAGCAGTGAACTTCTAGAGACCCAGTACTTC 12 TRBJ2-5 NA TRBV10-2 NA
CASSFPDQPQHF TGCGCCAGCAGTTTCCCTGATCAGCCCCAGCATTTT 12 TRBJ1-5 NA TRBV10-1 NA
CASSPTGPTGGELFF TGTGCCAGCAGCCCCACAGGGCCTACGGGCGGGGAGCTGTTTTTT 15 TRBJ2-2 NA TRBV7-3 NA
CASSWADTQYF TGCGCCAGCAGCTGGGCCGATACGCAGTATTTT 11 TRBJ2-3 NA TRBV4-1 NA
CASSLMRPNTEAFF TGTGCCAGCAGCTTGATGCGGCCAAACACTGAAGCTTTCTTT 14 TRBJ1-1 few TRBV5-6 NA
CASSPLGDTEAFF TGTGCCAGCTCACCTCTAGGTGACACTGAAGCTTTCTTT 13 TRBJ1-1 NA TRBV18 NA
CSVRGLANTDTQYF TGCAGCGTCCGGGGACTAGCTAACACAGATACGCAGTATTTT 14 TRBJ2-3 NA TRBV29-1 TRBD2
CASSLSTGLEGGYTF TGTGCCAGCAGCTTGTCTACCGGACTTGAAGGAGGCTACACCTTC 15 TRBJ1-2 NA TRBV5-5 NA
CASSLPVPVEQFF TGTGCCAGCAGCTTACCGGTTCCCGTTGAGCAGTTCTTC 13 TRBJ2-1 once TRBV7-9 NA
CASSQSRGTEAFF TGCGCCAGCAGCCAATCCCGAGGCACTGAAGCTTTCTTT 13 TRBJ1-1 NA TRBV4-1 NA
CASSDRQNSNQPQHF TGTGCCAGCAGTGATCGACAGAATAGCAATCAGCCCCAGCATTTT 15 TRBJ1-5 NA TRBV6-1 NA
CASSKRREETQYF TGTGCCAGTAGTAAGCGACGAGAAGAGACCCAGTACTTC 13 TRBJ2-5 NA TRBV19 NA
CASSYSSHEQYF TGTGCCAGCAGTTACTCTAGCCACGAGCAGTACTTC 12 TRBJ2-7 NA TRBV6-5 NA
CASSRSSRESHEQYF TGTGCCAGCAGCCGTTCCTCGCGGGAGTCCCACGAGCAGTACTTC 15 TRBJ2-7 NA TRBV7-9 TRBD2
CASSLIAGGDTQYF TGTGCCAGCAGCCTAATAGCGGGAGGGGATACGCAGTATTTT 14 TRBJ2-3 NA TRBV14 TRBD2
CASSRGYQETQYF TGTGCCAGCAGCAGGGGCTACCAAGAGACCCAGTACTTC 13 TRBJ2-5 NA TRBV5-5 NA
CASSEGGGYAFYEQYF TGTGCCAGCAGTGAAGGTGGAGGGTATGCTTTCTACGAGCAGTACTTC 16 TRBJ2-7 NA TRBV6-1 NA
CASSGTGARQPQHF TGTGCCAGCAGTGGGACAGGGGCAAGGCAGCCCCAGCATTTT 14 TRBJ1-5 NA TRBV6-1 TRBD1
CASSLGGQVYEQYF TGCGCCAGCAGCTTGGGGGGACAAGTCTACGAGCAGTACTTC 14 TRBJ2-7 NA TRBV5-1 NA
CASSQLLSETQYF TGCGCCAGCAGCCAACTGCTATCAGAGACCCAGTACTTC 13 TRBJ2-5 NA TRBV4-1 NA
CASSSIGATLLPFF TGTGCCAGCAGTTCCATAGGGGCAACATTACTTCCTTTCTTT 14 TRBJ1-1 NA TRBV27 NA
CASSPSIELGPLHF TGTGCCAGCAGTCCCTCAATAGAATTGGGCCCCCTCCACTTT 14 TRBJ1-6 NA TRBV6-5 NA
CATEGGEQFF TGTGCTACGGAGGGCGGGGAGCAGTTCTTC 10 TRBJ2-1 NA TRBV11-2 NA
CASSLSAGTGRNIQYF TGTGCCAGCAGTTTATCGGCCGGGACAGGGCGCAACATTCAGTACTTC 16 TRBJ2-4 NA TRBV27 TRBD1
CASSQQLTGHTEAFF TGCGCCAGCAGCCAACAACTAACAGGGCACACTGAAGCTTTCTTT 15 TRBJ1-1 NA TRBV4-1 NA
CASSSSDRGIFGNQPQHF NA 18 TRBJ1-5 NA TRBV27 NA
CATTLDRGNTEAFF TGTGCCACGACTTTGGACAGGGGGAACACTGAAGCTTTCTTT 14 TRBJ1-1 NA TRBV10-3 TRBD1
CAKPTGLTNTGELFF TGTGCCAAACCGACAGGGCTCACGAACACCGGGGAGCTGTTTTTT 15 TRBJ2-2 NA TRBV21-1 NA
CASSDPETDRAFPYEQYF TGTGCCAGCAGTGACCCAGAGACAGACCGAGCCTTCCCCTACGAGCAGTACTTC 18 TRBJ2-7 once TRBV6-4 NA
CASSSQGRGYTF TGTGCCAGCAGTTCACAGGGCCGGGGCTACACCTTC 12 TRBJ1-2 NA TRBV28 NA
CASSVRGYNEQFF TGTGCCAGCAGTGTGCGGGGGTACAATGAGCAGTTCTTC 13 TRBJ2-1 NA TRBV2 TRBD2
CASSFDRGQYGYTF TGCGCCAGCAGCTTCGACAGGGGGCAATATGGCTACACCTTC 14 TRBJ1-2 NA TRBV5-1 TRBD1
CASSLVTSPGYEQYF TGTGCCAGCAGCTTAGTTACTAGCCCAGGCTACGAGCAGTACTTC 15 TRBJ2-7 NA TRBV7-2 NA
CASSQGAAETQYF TGTGCCAGCAGCCAAGGAGCCGCGGAGACCCAGTACTTC 13 TRBJ2-5 NA TRBV4-2 NA
CASSEGIAGDYEQFF TGCGCCAGCAGTGAGGGGATAGCGGGAGACTATGAGCAGTTCTTC 15 TRBJ2-1 NA TRBV10-1 TRBD2
CASSIGSSRDTDTQYF TGTGCCAGTAGTATAGGATCGTCTAGAGACACAGATACGCAGTATTTT 16 TRBJ2-3 NA TRBV19 NA
CASSASQGVDEAFF TGTGCCAGCAGTGCGTCGCAGGGGGTTGATGAAGCTTTCTTT 14 TRBJ1-1 NA TRBV6-1 TRBD1
CASSLGIAGGKTQYF TGTGCCAGCAGCTTAGGGATAGCGGGAGGAAAGACGCAGTATTTT 15 TRBJ2-3 NA TRBV7-2 TRBD2
CASSSEKLGQVPNGYTF TGTGCCAGCAGTTCTGAAAAATTGGGACAGGTCCCCAATGGCTACACCTTC 17 TRBJ1-2 NA TRBV28 TRBD1
CASRMTSVENTGELFF TGTGCCAGTAGGATGACTAGCGTAGAGAACACCGGGGAGCTGTTTTTT 16 TRBJ2-2 NA TRBV19 TRBD2
CASNEVRATGSDTQYF TGTGCCAGCAATGAGGTTCGCGCCACGGGATCGGATACGCAGTATTTT 16 TRBJ2-3 NA TRBV2 NA
CASSRLISYNEQFF TGTGCCAGCAGCCGACTCATCTCCTACAATGAGCAGTTCTTC 14 TRBJ2-1 NA TRBV7-2 NA
CASSLVGTGQGAGANVLTF TGTGCCAGCAGCTTAGTAGGGACAGGGCAAGGCGCTGGGGCCAACGTCCTGACTTTC 19 TRBJ2-6 NA TRBV7-2 TRBD1
CASSTGQGDEKLFF TGTGCCAGTTCGACGGGACAGGGCGATGAAAAACTGTTTTTT 14 TRBJ1-4 NA TRBV19 TRBD1
CAAEPDLNTGELFF TGTGCCGCAGAACCCGACTTGAACACCGGGGAGCTGTTTTTT 14 TRBJ2-2 NA TRBV6-1 NA
CASSLSLWEPHNEQFF TGTGCCAGCAGCTTATCTCTCTGGGAGCCGCACAATGAGCAGTTCTTC 16 TRBJ2-1 NA TRBV7-3 NA
CASSLWSNEKLFF TGTGCCAGCAGTTTATGGAGTAATGAAAAACTGTTTTTT 13 TRBJ1-4 NA TRBV27 NA
CASSYSREMKLFF TGTGCCAGCAGTTACTCACGGGAGATGAAACTGTTTTTT 13 TRBJ1-4 NA TRBV6-5 NA
CASSSTGWGPLNTGELFF TGCGCCAGCAGCTCGACGGGGTGGGGGCCCCTGAACACCGGGGAGCTGTTTTTT 18 TRBJ2-2 NA TRBV5-1 NA
CASSESGGFTEAFF TGCGCCAGCAGTGAGTCCGGCGGGTTCACTGAAGCTTTCTTT 14 TRBJ1-1 NA TRBV10-1 NA
CASSLEAGTRHEQYF TGTGCCAGCAGCTTAGAAGCAGGGACTAGACACGAGCAGTACTTC 15 TRBJ2-7 NA TRBV7-9 TRBD2
CSVEKGSGSVTDTQYF TGCAGCGTTGAAAAGGGTAGCGGGAGTGTAACAGATACGCAGTATTTT 16 TRBJ2-3 NA TRBV29-1 TRBD2
CASSLEEALLNEQFF TGCGCCAGCAGCTTGGAAGAGGCGTTACTCAATGAGCAGTTCTTC 15 TRBJ2-1 NA TRBV5-1 NA